The entry below gives a single T cell receptor (beta chain) sequence along with its context. The sample is drawn from a study of CD8 T cells in Susac syndrome. This CDR3 spans 15 amino acids. V lost 6 bases to trimming and J lost 0 bases; unmatched junction nucleotides: 9. In germline, CDR1 is DFQATT, CDR2 SNEGSKA (reference sequence). An input of 0.5 to 1 ug of RNA was subjected to reverse transcription using random hexamers. TCRdb independently ran MiXCR on the immunoSEQ multiplex PCR reads; one entry per CDR3 protein. The table has some 400,000 distinct CDR3 sequences, approximately 85% seen once. The genes are TRBV20-1 and TRBJ1-1, with TRBD1 identical over 8 bases. This TCR was recovered from a human donor with multiple sclerosis. Source material: CD8+ T cells from PBMCs. This chain's CDR3 is CSARSRTGMNTEAFF. DNA for the CDR3: TGCAGTGCCAGGTCACGGACAGGGATGAACACTGAAGCTTTCTTT.